Presented here are 31 T cell receptor beta chains from one specimen sequenced in a study of relationships among human T cell subsets. Semiquantitative ARM-PCR amplified T cell receptor alpha and beta CDR3 regions from mRNA. Exponential amplification used communal superprimers after tagged nested gene-specific primers in ARM-PCR. TCRdb ran MiXCR on the multiplex PCR reads and lists one entry per CDR3 protein. The table includes approximately 15,000 distinct CDR3 sequences, approximately 56% detected once. Sequenced: total T cells sorted from blood. The receptors here all came from a man in his forties or fifties in good health.

This sequence joins TRBV27 and TRBJ2-5; maybe TRBD2 (6 bases). This CDR3 has 15 amino acids. V was clipped by 6 bases and J by 2 bases, with 16 bases between them. The germline gives CDR1 MNHEY, CDR2 SMNVEV (reference sequence). CDR3 in DNA: TGTGCCAGCAGGGCGGGGAGCCGTTGGCAAGAGACCCAGTACTTC. It translates to CASRAGSRWQETQYF.

This rearrangement joins TRBV10-1 to TRBJ2-7; 7 nucleotides align to TRBD1. V was clipped by 6 bases and J by 1 base; unmatched bases: 3. Germline V lookup: CDR1 WNHNN, CDR2 SYGVQD (reference sequence). This CDR3 region has 13 residues. Here the CDR3 DNA reads TGCGCCAGCAGCTTGGGACAGTCCTACGAGCAGTACTTC. Protein sequence: CASSLGQSYEQYF.

V usage is TRBV6-4 and J usage is TRBJ2-3; 7 nucleotides agree with TRBD2. The CDR3 length is 15 residues. With V trimmed by 0 bases and J by 0 bases, 0 bases remained unmatched. The V gene's germline CDR1 is MRHNA and CDR2 SNTAGT. The CDR3 coding sequence is TGTGCCAGCAGTGACTCAGCGGGAAGCACAGATACGCAGTATTTT. Protein product: CASSDSAGSTDTQYF.

The gene calls are TRBV5-4 and TRBJ2-2; D ambiguous. The CDR3 runs 18 residues. Trimming took 0 bases from V and 4 from J, leaving 19 bases between them. CDR1 and CDR2 (germline): SGHNT, YYREEE (reference sequence). In nucleotides, the CDR3 is TGTGCCAGCAGCTTGGCCCCCCGGTCTTCCCGTTCCACCGGGGAGCTGTTTTTT. It specifies CASSLAPRSSRSTGELFF.

A word on this clonotype: At one end the junction does not follow the germline gene, possibly because of a read error. This chain links TRBV20-1 with TRBJ2-7; 7 nucleotides line up with TRBD2. The CDR3 sequence is 13 residues long. The V gene's germline CDR1 is DFQATT and CDR2 SNEGSKA (reference sequence). The CDR3 region has the DNA TGCAGTGCTTTGACTAGCCGGACCTACGGGCAGTACTTC. This encodes CSALTSRTYGQYF.

J is TRBJ2-3 and V is TRBV11-2, with 12 nucleotides matching TRBD2. Germline V gene data show CDR1 as SGHAT and CDR2 as FQNNGV. The CDR3 is 19 amino acids. With V trimmed by 4 bases and J by 0 bases, 11 bases remained unmatched. DNA of the CDR3: TGTGCCAGCAGCTCGCCCCTAGCGGGGGGGACTACTAGCACAGATACGCAGTATTTT. Translating it yields CASSSPLAGGTTSTDTQYF.

This clonotype occurred a few times. The chain carries TRBV5-5 and TRBJ1-2; D uncertain. This CDR3 has 14 amino acids. With 4 bases removed from V and 2 bases from J, the gap between germline ends came to 12 bases. Germline loops: CDR1 SGHKS, CDR2 YYEKEE (reference sequence). The CDR3 spells CASSPLNGNYGYTF. The CDR3 DNA is TGTGCCAGCAGCCCCCTTAACGGGAACTATGGCTACACCTTC.

The genes are TRBV2 and TRBJ2-7; 9 bases align to TRBD2. V lost 3 bases and J lost 4; bases outside the gene matches: 7. This CDR3 region has 15 residues. The germline CDR1 and CDR2 sequences are SNHLY and FYNNEI. The CDR3 DNA sequence: TGTGCCAGCAGTGAGGAGCGGGAGGTAACTTACGAGCAGTACTTC. Translation gives CASSEEREVTYEQYF.

The J gene is TRBJ2-3, the V gene TRBV27; 7 bases are shared with TRBD2. In germline, CDR1 is MNHEY, CDR2 SMNVEV (reference sequence). V dropped 6 bases and J dropped 3; count of bases not matched to a gene: 6. The CDR3 extends over 14 amino acids. CDR3 protein: CASSAGDSTDTQYF. CDR3 bases: TGTGCCAGCAGCGCGGGAGATAGTACAGATACGCAGTATTTT.

The V call is TRBV5-1, the J call TRBJ2-5; possibly TRBD1 for D (6 bases). The germline V and J ends were trimmed by 1 base and 2 bases, with 18 bases remaining between them. CDR1 SGHRS and CDR2 YFSETQ come from the germline V gene. The length of the CDR3 is 17 residues. The CDR3 DNA reads as TGCGCCAGCAGCTTGAGGTCGCGCCAGGGGTGGCAAGAGACCCAGTACTTC. This encodes CASSLRSRQGWQETQYF.

The chain combines TRBV27 with TRBJ2-1; D gene uncertain. The CDR3 is made up of 14 amino acids. Germline V gene data show CDR1 as MNHEY and CDR2 as SMNVEV (reference sequence). The ends were cut back, 0 bases at V and 12 bases at J, with 15 bases in the middle. The CDR3 sequence is CASSLSPGRLGQFF. The CDR3 DNA reads TGTGCCAGCAGTTTATCGCCCGGACGCCTGGGGCAGTTCTTC.

The chain carries TRBV11-2 and TRBJ2-7, with 7 positions matching TRBD1. The CDR3 contains 14 residues. Germline assignment: CDR1 SGHAT and CDR2 FQNNGV. The J segment lost 2 bases and the V segment lost 4 bases, leaving 5 bases of the junction unmatched. The DNA for the CDR3 is TGTGCCAGCAGCTCAGGGGGTGCCGCCTACGAGCAGTACTTC. Translation gives CASSSGGAAYEQYF.

The gene calls are TRBV7-6 and TRBJ1-3; D is ambiguous. Trimming cost V 2 bases and J 0 bases, with 8 bases left between them. The CDR3 covers 15 residues. Per germline, CDR1 SGHVS and CDR2 FNYEAQ. CDR3 loop: CASSLNAVSGNTIYF. CDR3 DNA: TGTGCCAGCAGCTTAAACGCAGTCTCTGGAAACACCATATATTTT.

V usage is TRBV20-1 and J usage is TRBJ2-7; 8 bases map to TRBD1. This CDR3 contains 15 residues. The V segment lost 0 bases and the J segment 1 base; nucleotides outside the gene matches: 5. Germline V CDR1 and CDR2: DFQATT, SNEGSKA (reference sequence). The CDR3, as DNA: TGCAGTGCTAGAGATAGGACAGGGATTTCCTACGAGCAGTACTTC. It codes for CSARDRTGISYEQYF.

V is TRBV10-2 and J is TRBJ2-7; the match to TRBD2 covers 7 bases. Trimming cost V 5 bases and J 3 bases; bases outside gene matches: 13. This CDR3 is built from 16 residues. Germline loops: CDR1 WSHSY, CDR2 SAAADI. The CDR3 sequence: CASSPPRRRGNYEQYF. CDR3 coding DNA: TGCGCCAGCAGTCCTCCGAGGAGGCGGGGGAACTACGAGCAGTACTTC.

In this sample, this clonotype turned up a few times. The chain is built from TRBV7-9 and TRBJ2-1, with 10 nucleotides matching TRBD2. With 5 bases clipped from V and 14 bases from J, the junction kept 9 bases outside the gene matches. CDR1 and CDR2 from the germline V gene are SEHNR and FQNEAQ (reference sequence). The length of the CDR3 is 13 residues. CDR3 DNA sequence: TGTGCCAGCAGCAGAGGGACTAGCGCATTGGAGTTCTTC. This encodes CASSRGTSALEFF.

This clonotype was observed a few times. This chain joins TRBV7-8 and TRBJ2-1; possible D gene TRBD2, 6 bases. Germline values: CDR1 SGHVS, CDR2 FQNEAQ. The CDR3 consists of 16 residues. Deletions cut 10 bases from V and 3 bases from J, with 22 bases between. In DNA form, the CDR3 reads TGTGCCAACACTCCTTCGCGGGACGCCAGCTACAATGAGCAGTTCTTC. It codes for CANTPSRDASYNEQFF.

J is TRBJ2-7 and V is TRBV11-2; 7 bases agree with TRBD1. Germline V CDR1 and CDR2: SGHAT, FQNNGV. The CDR3 spans 14 residues. Trimming at V came to 6 bases and at J to 6 bases, leaving 11 bases not matched to a gene. DNA for the CDR3: TGTGCCAGCAGACATACCGGGACAGCCGTCGAGCAGTACTTC. Amino acid sequence: CASRHTGTAVEQYF.

J is TRBJ2-7 and V is TRBV30; D tentatively reads TRBD1 or TRBD2 (5 bases each). There are 13 residues in the CDR3. Trimming removed 3 bases at V and 6 bases at J, with 15 bases between. Germline CDR1 GTSNPN, CDR2 SVGIG (reference sequence). The CDR3: CAWSVLKGREQYF. CDR3 in DNA: TGTGCCTGGAGCGTACTCAAGGGACGCGAGCAGTACTTC.

This clonotype has just a few counts. This chain links TRBV13 with TRBJ1-2; D not resolved. Germline CDR1 and CDR2: PRHDT and FYEKMQ (reference sequence). This CDR3 has 13 amino acids. Trimming took 3 bases from V and 8 from J, leaving 13 bases between them. The CDR3 DNA follows: TGTGCCAGCAGCTTCTCCCGTTCGGGCGGCTACACCTTC. This encodes CASSFSRSGGYTF.

V gene TRBV29-1 combines with J gene TRBJ2-3; no definite D call. The germline V and J ends were trimmed by 8 bases and 0 bases, with 15 bases remaining between them. This CDR3 region has 14 residues. Germline CDR1 reads SQVTM; CDR2 reads ANQGSEA. The CDR3 bases are TGCAGCTCGTCCGTCTCGCTTAGCACAGATACGCAGTATTTT. Amino acids: CSSSVSLSTDTQYF.

This clonotype has just a few counts. This chain connects TRBV5-1 to TRBJ1-6; the D is unclear. The CDR3 loop spans 14 amino acids. CDR1 and CDR2 from the germline V gene are SGHRS and YFSETQ. V shed 4 bases and J shed 7 bases, with 12 bases lying between them. The CDR3 loop reads CASSDDGQNSPLHF. For the CDR3, the DNA is TGCGCCAGCAGCGACGACGGCCAAAATTCACCCCTCCACTTT.

The CDR3 DNA reads as TGCAGCGCCCGGGCGAGCTCCTACGAGCAGTACTTC. Residues: CSARASSYEQYF. This chain joins TRBV29-1 and TRBJ2-7; D is undetermined. Per the germline V gene, CDR1 is SQVTM and CDR2 is ANQGSEA. CDR3 size: 12 residues. The ends were cut back, 7 bases at V and 0 bases at J, with 10 bases in the middle.

This chain links TRBV4-1 with TRBJ2-1, with D unclear. The CDR3 runs 14 residues. Looked up from germline, CDR1 is MGHRA and CDR2 is YSYEKL. Between the trimmed V and J ends, which lost 0 bases and 3 bases, there was a span of 6 bases. CDR3 amino acids: CASSQEKGYNEQFF. DNA for the CDR3: TGCGCCAGCAGCCAAGAGAAAGGCTACAATGAGCAGTTCTTC.

This chain uses TRBV6-5 with TRBJ2-3, with D hard to call. The CDR3 has 15 amino acids. Trimming left V 8 bases short and J 0 bases short, with 15 bases between. CDR1 MNHEY and CDR2 SVGAGI come from the germline V gene. This CDR3 reads CASGLVPPSTDTQYF. The CDR3 nucleotides read TGTGCCAGCGGATTAGTCCCGCCCAGCACAGATACGCAGTATTTT.

The genes are TRBV10-2 and TRBJ1-4, with a weak D call TRBD1 (5 bases). The V gene lost 10 bases and the J gene lost 0 bases, with 21 bases spanning the gap. This CDR3 spans 17 amino acids. In germline, CDR1 is WSHSY, CDR2 SAAADI. The CDR3 DNA reads as TGCGCCACCGGGCGGGACCTGCGATCTGCAACTAATGAAAAACTGTTTTTT. It is translated as CATGRDLRSATNEKLFF.

The rearrangement joins TRBV6-4 to TRBJ2-7, with 8 bases identical to TRBD1. Trimming at V came to 3 bases and at J to 2 bases, leaving 6 bases not matched to a gene. The CDR3 runs 15 residues. Germline-derived CDR1 and CDR2 are MRHNA and SNTAGT. The CDR3 sequence: CASSESDRATYEQYF. The CDR3 DNA reads as TGTGCCAGCAGTGAGTCGGACAGGGCTACCTACGAGCAGTACTTC.

V usage is TRBV18 and J usage is TRBJ2-1; perhaps TRBD1 as D (6 bases). The CDR3 length is 15 residues. Deletions cut 3 bases from V and 5 bases from J, with 14 bases between. Germline V gives CDR1 KGHSH, CDR2 LQKENI. The chain's CDR3 is CASSPQGWSNNEQFF. CDR3 bases: TGTGCCAGCTCACCTCAGGGGTGGTCTAACAATGAGCAGTTCTTC.

The chain is built from TRBV6-5 and TRBJ2-1, with 10 bases identical to TRBD2. This CDR3 contains 15 residues. V lost 4 bases, J lost 8 bases, and 8 bases stayed unmatched. CDR1 is MNHEY and CDR2 is SVGAGI in the germline V gene. The CDR3 reads CASSSLAGTSYEQFF. The DNA for the CDR3 is TGTGCCAGCAGTTCACTAGCGGGGACTAGCTATGAGCAGTTCTTC.

This clonotype was observed once. The CDR3, as DNA: TGTGCCAGCAGTTTAGGCGGGACAGGGGACAGAAACACCATATATTTT. It yields the protein CASSLGGTGDRNTIYF. J is TRBJ1-3 and V is TRBV12-3 or TRBV12-4, with TRBD1 identical over 10 bases. Trimming removed 1 base from V and 5 bases from J; junction bases left unmatched: 5. This CDR3 comprises 16 residues.

This sequence joins TRBV29-1 and TRBJ2-7; 10 bases align to TRBD1. Trimming removed 1 base from V and 2 bases from J; junction bases left unmatched: 2. The CDR3 extends over 14 amino acids. CDR1 SQVTM and CDR2 ANQGSEA come from the germline V gene. CDR3 bases: TGCAGCGTTGAAGGCGACAGGGGGCCCTACGAGCAGTACTTC. It encodes CSVEGDRGPYEQYF.